The 8 T cell receptor beta chains listed next were all sequenced from one sample in a study of blood T cell repertoires in COVID-19. The assay was immunoSEQ multiplex PCR, and TCRdb's table has in-frame clones only and misses some. This sample has some 200,000 clones, with 80% found just once. The source material was PBMCs or T cells enriched from blood (not recorded which). The source of these receptors is a woman between 40 and 55 years old with acute COVID-19.

The V call is TRBV10-3, the J call TRBJ2-7; the D is unclear. V lost 0 bases and J lost 2, with 8 bases in between. The CDR3 spans 14 residues. Germline CDR1 and CDR2: ENHRY and SYGVKD. The CDR3 spells CAISESIPTYEQYF. The CDR3 nucleotides are TGTGCCATCAGTGAGTCAATCCCTACCTACGAGCAGTACTTC.

This chain joins TRBV28 and TRBJ2-1; the match to TRBD2 covers 9 bases. After removal of 3 bases from V and 13 bases from J, the junction contained 16 bases not matched to a gene. The CDR3 runs to 16 residues. Germline lookup yields CDR1 MDHEN and CDR2 SYDVKM. This CDR3 is CASSLGTLAGPGNQFF. CDR3 coding DNA: TGTGCCAGCAGTTTGGGAACCCTAGCGGGACCCGGTAATCAGTTCTTC.

The rearrangement links TRBV4-3 to TRBJ2-7, with 9 bases fitting TRBD1. Germline V gene lookup returns CDR1 LGHNA and CDR2 YSLEER. The junction had 5 bases not matched to a gene; V was cut back by 4 bases and J by 1 base. The CDR3 loop spans 15 amino acids. Here the CDR3 DNA reads TGCGCCAGCAGCCCAGCGACAGGGGGTTCCTACGAGCAGTACTTC. Encoded protein: CASSPATGGSYEQYF.

The chain employs TRBV9 and TRBJ2-3; 8 positions match TRBD2. The ends lost 0 bases at V and 3 bases at J; junction bases unmatched: 6. CDR3 length: 16 residues. Germline CDR1 is SGDLS and CDR2 is YYNGEE. The CDR3 sequence is CASSVAGSGVTDTQYF. The CDR3 bases are TGTGCCAGCAGCGTAGCTGGTAGCGGGGTAACAGATACGCAGTATTTT. Supplemented by reference TRBV9 and TRBJ2-3, the full variable domain reads DSGVTQTPKHLITATGQRVTLRCSPRSGDLSVYWYQQSLDQGLQFLIQYYNGEERAKGNILERFSAQQFPDLHSELNLSSLELGDSALYFCASSVAGSGVTDTQYFGPGTRLTVL.

The chain links TRBV6-5 to TRBJ2-1; TRBD2 aligns across 11 bases. The CDR3 has 15 amino acids. Trimming took 5 bases from V and 6 from J; bases not matched to a gene: 6. The V gene's germline CDR1 is MNHEY and CDR2 SVGAGI. CDR3 coding DNA: TGTGCCAGCAGTAGCGGACTAGCGGGTCCCAATGAGCAGTTCTTC. It encodes CASSSGLAGPNEQFF.

The J gene is TRBJ1-3, the V gene TRBV3-1 (or the pseudogene TRBV3-2); perhaps TRBD1 as D (6 bases). From germline, CDR1 is LGHDT and CDR2 YNNKEL (reference sequence). Trimming took off 4 bases at V and 5 bases at J, with 15 bases between the two ends. The CDR3 consists of 15 residues. In DNA, the CDR3 is TGTGCCAGCAGCCCAAACGGACAGATCCGAAACACCATATATTTT. As protein: CASSPNGQIRNTIYF.

The chain couples TRBV11-3 to TRBJ2-2; TRBD2 aligns across 11 bases. From germline, CDR1 is SGHNT and CDR2 YENEEA. V was pared by 5 bases and J by 1 base, with 3 bases of the junction left unmatched. This CDR3 is 16 amino acids long. The CDR3 DNA follows: TGTGCCAGCAGCCCGGGGACTAGCGGGAACACCGGGGAGCTGTTTTTT. Translating gives CASSPGTSGNTGELFF.

The CDR3 region is CASSPGSTNEKLFF. CDR3 coding DNA: TGTGCCAGCAGCCCAGGGTCAACTAATGAAAAACTGTTTTTT. This chain joins TRBV7-9 and TRBJ1-4, with D perhaps TRBD1 (5 bases). Per the germline V gene, CDR1 is SEHNR and CDR2 is FQNEAQ (reference sequence). V was trimmed by 5 bases and J by 0 bases, leaving 7 bases between them. The CDR3 consists of 14 residues.